This T cell receptor beta chain was recovered during a study of read filtering for tumor transcriptome and immune sequencing. Study-wide results and limits: IR-seq and RNA-seq agreed better without single-read clonotypes.

This clonotype was seen at least ten times. What it binds is unknown. An end of the junction differs from the germline gene, which may be a read error. The germline V gene has CDR1 SGHRS and CDR2 YFSETQ. CDR3 length: 17 residues. From around 440 ng of RNA, a library with molecular barcoded alpha/delta and beta/gamma adaptors was made. Via MiXCR, TCRdb re-called the reads, giving one row per CDR3 protein. This table has fewer than 45,000 distinct CDR3 sequences, 13% appearing once. Sequencing was done on a sample of a population of CD138-negative cells sorted from bone marrow. The chain carries TRBV5-1 and TRBJ2-3; 13 positions match TRBD2. This TCR was sampled from a donor over 35 with multiple myeloma. CDR3 amino acids: CASSLALAGGPPDTQYF. Here the CDR3 DNA reads TGCGCTAGCAGCTTGGCACTAGCGGGAGGGCCCCCAGATACGCAGTATTTT.